This TCR beta chain appears in the sequencing data of a study of CXCR3-negative and CXCR3-positive naive CD8 T cells. Study as a whole: The TRB read total, about 130 million, broke down to about 1.5 +/- 0.3 million reads per library. Study-level points and caveats: TRBV-TRBJ usage was similar across naive CXCR3 subsets but distinct in memory cells. Naive cells that were CXCR3-positive had more hydrophobic TRB CDR3s (compared with CXCR3-negative naive cells).

The naive CD8+ gate required CD45RO-CCR7+CD27+CD95- phenotype. CDR1 is MNHNS, CDR2 SASEGT, per germline. The CDR3 runs to 15 residues. The authors prepared UMI-labeled TRB cDNA libraries by 5' RACE. Using the 5' RACE reads, TCRdb records one entry per CDR3 protein without DNA. The table lists about 89,000 distinct CDR3 sequences, with around 0.51% in the top ten. For this clonotype: Its target is unknown.

This TCR derives from a human donor in good health. Some clones in this sample may be carry-over from other donors' samples. The chain uses TRBV6-1 and TRBJ2-1; TCRdb selects TRBD1, and the lack of DNA leaves this call unchecked. Source material: naive CXCR3+ CD8+ T cells from blood. Subset here: CD45RO-CCR7+CD27+CD95- naive CD8+ T cells expressing CXCR3 (TNR3+). CDR3 sequence reads: CASSEGWTRWGEQFF.